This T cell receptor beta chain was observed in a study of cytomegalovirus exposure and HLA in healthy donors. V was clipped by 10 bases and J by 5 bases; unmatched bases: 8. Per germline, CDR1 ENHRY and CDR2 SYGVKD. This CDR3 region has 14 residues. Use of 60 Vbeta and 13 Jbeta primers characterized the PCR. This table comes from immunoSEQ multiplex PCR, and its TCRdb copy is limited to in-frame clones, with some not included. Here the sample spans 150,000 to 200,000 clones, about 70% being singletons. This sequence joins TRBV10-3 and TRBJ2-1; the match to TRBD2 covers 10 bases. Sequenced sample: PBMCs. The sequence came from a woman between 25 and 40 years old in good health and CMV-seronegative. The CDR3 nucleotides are TGTGCCACATCCGCGACTAGCGGGCACAATGAGCAGTTCTTC. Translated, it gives CATSATSGHNEQFF.